Listed here are 25 T cell receptor beta chains from one sample, sequenced in a study of T cell responses to AZD1222 COVID-19 vaccine. Sequenced by immunoSEQ multiplex PCR; TCRdb stores in-frame clones only, minus some. Of approximately 180,000 clones detected, 85% to 95% appear once; the ten largest clones hold about 10%. The sequences come from peripheral blood, collected on day 0 of AZD1222 vaccination. Receptors originate from an adult in good health.

J is TRBJ1-2 and V is TRBV5-1; TRBD1 agrees at 8 bases. The ends lost 0 bases at V and 4 bases at J; junction bases unmatched: 5. This CDR3 is 15 amino acids long. The germline CDR1 and CDR2 sequences are SGHRS and YFSETQ. The DNA of the CDR3 is TGCGCCAGCAGCTTGGGGCAGGGGGCACCCTATGGCTACACCTTC. It specifies CASSLGQGAPYGYTF.

This sequence joins TRBV28 and TRBJ1-4, with D possibly TRBD1 on 5 matching bases. V was shortened by 4 bases and J by 2 bases, with 11 bases between the two germline ends. CDR1 MDHEN and CDR2 SYDVKM come from the germline V gene. CDR3 length: 15 residues. The DNA of the CDR3 is TGTGCCAGCAGTTCCCCAGGGAGCACTAATGAAAAACTGTTTTTT. Protein product: CASSSPGSTNEKLFF.

This clone showed up just once. V gene TRBV10-2 combines with J gene TRBJ1-3; D is unresolved. V gave up 2 bases and J gave up 4 bases, with 3 bases separating them. CDR1 is WSHSY and CDR2 is SAAADI in the germline V gene. CDR3 length: 12 amino acids. The CDR3 sequence is CASSEGGNTIYF. The CDR3 bases are TGCGCCAGCAGTGAGGGGGGAAACACCATATATTTT.

V is TRBV20-1 and J is TRBJ2-2; TRBD1 matches at 7 bases. This CDR3 region has 18 residues. Germline CDR1 DFQATT, CDR2 SNEGSKA (reference sequence). The J segment lost 2 bases and the V segment lost 3 bases, leaving 15 bases of the junction unmatched. Here the CDR3 reads CSASEEHSTGVNTGELFF. The DNA for the CDR3 is TGCAGTGCTAGTGAGGAGCATTCTACAGGGGTTAACACCGGGGAGCTGTTTTTT.

The rearrangement links TRBV11-3 to TRBJ2-2, with D unresolved. Germline loops: CDR1 SGHNT, CDR2 YENEEA. Trimming removed 1 base from V and 3 bases from J, with 12 bases in between. This CDR3 spans 16 amino acids. CDR3 amino acids: CASSLVGNPHTGELFF. The DNA for the CDR3 is TGTGCCAGCAGCTTAGTTGGGAATCCACACACCGGGGAGCTGTTTTTT.

As for this clone: The sample contains more than one DNA sequence encoding this CDR3. V is TRBV28 and J is TRBJ1-5, with no clear D. The length of the CDR3 is 12 residues. The germline V and J ends were trimmed by 5 bases and 5 bases, with 7 bases remaining between them. Germline values: CDR1 MDHEN, CDR2 SYDVKM. The CDR3 loop reads CASSTDYQPQHF. Written as DNA, the CDR3 is TGTGCCAGCAGTACCGATTATCAGCCCCAGCATTTT. The full variable domain, completed using reference TRBV28 and TRBJ1-5, is DVKVTQSSRYLVKRTGEKVFLECVQDMDHENMFWYRQDPGLGLRLIYFSYDVKMKEKGDIPEGYSVSREKKERFSLILESASTNQTSMYLCASSTDYQPQHFGDGTRLSIL.

The genes are TRBV9 and TRBJ1-5, with TRBD1 as a possible D gene (5 bases). V lost 4 bases and J lost 2, with 13 bases in between. The germline V gene has CDR1 SGDLS and CDR2 YYNGEE. The CDR3 is made up of 15 amino acids. CDR3 residues: CASSPRGTGNQPQHF. The CDR3 region has the DNA TGTGCCAGCAGCCCTCGGGGGACGGGCAATCAGCCCCAGCATTTT.

The DNA of the CDR3 is TGTGCCAGCAGTTCCGGGACAGGTCTTTTATACGAGCAGTACGTC. Translating it yields CASSSGTGLLYEQYV. The chain joins TRBV28 to TRBJ2-7; 8 bases line up with TRBD1. The CDR3 is 15 residues long. Germline V gene data show CDR1 as MDHEN and CDR2 as SYDVKM. The junction had 9 bases not matched to a gene; V was cut back by 4 bases and J by 4 bases.

The V and J genes are TRBV19 and TRBJ1-3, with D hard to call. Per germline, CDR1 LNHDA and CDR2 SQIVND (reference sequence). This CDR3 spans 15 amino acids. V dropped 7 bases and J dropped 0 bases, with 13 bases sitting between them. This CDR3 is CASNPTEDSGNTIYF. The CDR3 DNA sequence: TGTGCCAGTAATCCTACAGAAGACTCTGGAAACACCATATATTTT.

The V and J genes are TRBV30 and TRBJ1-5, with TRBD1 matching 7 bases. CDR1 GTSNPN and CDR2 SVGIG come from the germline V gene (reference sequence). This CDR3 is 14 amino acids long. V was pared by 2 bases and J by 3 bases, with 4 bases of the junction left unmatched. CDR3 in DNA: TGTGCCTGGAGTATCGGGACAGCCAATCAGCCCCAGCATTTT. Residues: CAWSIGTANQPQHF. Drawing the rest from reference TRBV30 and TRBJ1-5, the complete variable domain is SQTIHQWPATLVQPVGSPLSLECTVEGTSNPNLYWYRQAAGRGLQLLFYSVGIGQISSEVPQNLSASRPQDRQFILSSKKLLLSDSGFYLCAWSIGTANQPQHFGDGTRLSIL.

The CDR3 loop is CSVDLGQSGNTIYF. The CDR3 nucleotides are TGCAGCGTTGACCTGGGACAGTCTGGAAACACCATATATTTT. V and J are TRBV29-1 and TRBJ1-3; 7 bases match TRBD1. J gave up 1 base and V 3 bases, and 3 bases lay outside the gene matches. Germline-derived CDR1 and CDR2 are SQVTM and ANQGSEA. This CDR3 has 14 residues.

The chain couples TRBV5-4 to TRBJ1-4; 7 positions agree with TRBD1. J lost 6 bases, V lost 4 bases, and 9 bases had no gene match. The CDR3 is made up of 15 amino acids. The germline V gene has CDR1 SGHNT and CDR2 YYREEE (reference sequence). CDR3 DNA sequence: TGTGCCAGCAGCCACACGACAGGGTCGGATGAAAAACTGTTTTTT. It translates to CASSHTTGSDEKLFF.

V is TRBV27 and J is TRBJ2-2, with 9 bases fitting TRBD2. V trimming: 5 bases; J trimming: 5 bases; junction bases outside the gene matches: 9. The length of the CDR3 is 16 residues. The germline CDR1 and CDR2 sequences are MNHEY and SMNVEV (reference sequence). The CDR3 loop reads CASSQRLAAETGELFF. In DNA form, the CDR3 reads TGTGCCAGCAGTCAGAGACTAGCGGCTGAGACCGGGGAGCTGTTTTTT.

The genes are TRBV11-3 and TRBJ2-6; weak D call: TRBD2 (5 bases). The CDR3 covers 16 residues. With 1 base removed from V and 3 bases from J, the gap between germline ends came to 10 bases. Germline values: CDR1 SGHNT, CDR2 YENEEA. CDR3 sequence reads: CASSLGGIGGANVLTF. As DNA, the CDR3 is TGTGCCAGCAGCTTAGGAGGGATTGGTGGGGCCAACGTCCTGACTTTC.

The chain is built from TRBV6-5 and TRBJ2-5, with D perhaps TRBD1 (6 bases). Germline CDR1 is MNHEY and CDR2 is SVGAGI. V was trimmed by 7 bases and J by 5 bases, leaving 17 bases between them. The CDR3 runs to 14 residues. The CDR3 DNA follows: TGTGCCAGCACACCTACAGGGCCGGGGGAGACCCAGTACTTC. It specifies CASTPTGPGETQYF.

The chain combines TRBV6-4 with TRBJ1-5; perhaps TRBD1 as D (5 bases). The V gene's germline CDR1 is MRHNA and CDR2 SNTAGT. The CDR3 is 14 residues long. V gave up 2 bases and J gave up 3 bases, with 8 bases separating them. CDR3 DNA: TGTGCCAGCAGTGACGGGGGACCCAATCAGCCCCAGCATTTT. It is translated as CASSDGGPNQPQHF.

The chain links TRBV18 to TRBJ1-5; no clear D. The germline CDR1 and CDR2 sequences are KGHSH and LQKENI. Trimming removed 3 bases at V and 2 bases at J, with 14 bases between. The CDR3 runs to 16 residues. CDR3 sequence reads: CASSPVWTQGNQPQHF. CDR3 nucleotide sequence: TGTGCCAGCTCACCGGTTTGGACCCAGGGCAATCAGCCCCAGCATTTT.

The table lists this clone with a count of one. This chain uses TRBV30 with TRBJ1-5; D is perhaps TRBD1 (5 bases). The V end was cut by 3 bases, the J end by 0 bases, with 15 bases between. The CDR3 sequence is 16 residues long. Germline CDR1 and CDR2: GTSNPN and SVGIG (reference sequence). The CDR3 loop reads CAWREPGTVSNQPQHF. The DNA for the CDR3 is TGTGCCTGGAGGGAACCCGGGACGGTTAGCAATCAGCCCCAGCATTTT.

This chain uses TRBV5-4 with TRBJ2-3; D may be TRBD2 (6 bases). The length of the CDR3 is 15 residues. The germline V gene has CDR1 SGHNT and CDR2 YYREEE (reference sequence). V dropped 0 bases and J dropped 2 bases, with 10 bases sitting between them. This CDR3 is CASSLAGTYTDTQYF. The CDR3 DNA is TGTGCCAGCAGCTTGGCCGGGACTTACACAGATACGCAGTATTTT.

This clone was seen only once. The V and J genes are TRBV10-2 and TRBJ1-2; TRBD1 matches at 9 bases. The CDR3 runs to 13 residues. After removal of 6 bases from V and 4 bases from J, the junction contained 3 bases not matched to a gene. Germline CDR1 is WSHSY and CDR2 is SAAADI. Here the CDR3 reads CASRADRGYGYTF. Here the CDR3 DNA reads TGCGCCAGCAGGGCGGACAGGGGCTATGGCTACACCTTC.

The rearrangement links TRBV19 to TRBJ1-5, with 7 bases matching TRBD1. This CDR3 comprises 14 residues. The germline V gene encodes CDR1 LNHDA and CDR2 SQIVND (reference sequence). V trimming: 4 bases; J trimming: 2 bases; junction bases outside the gene matches: 2. The CDR3 DNA reads TGTGCCAGTAGTACTGGACAGGGCAATCAGCCCCAGCATTTT. Translating it yields CASSTGQGNQPQHF.

The chain carries TRBV3-1 (or the pseudogene TRBV3-2) and TRBJ1-6, with D hard to call. Germline CDR1 and CDR2: LGHDT and YNNKEL (reference sequence). The CDR3 totals 15 residues. V dropped 1 base and J dropped 6 bases, with 10 bases sitting between them. CDR3 in amino acids: CASSQVLRSNSPLHF. The CDR3 coding sequence is TGTGCCAGCAGCCAAGTCCTACGCTCTAATTCACCCCTCCACTTT.

V usage is TRBV11-3 and J usage is TRBJ2-1; D possibly corresponds to TRBD2 (6 bases). Germline CDR1 reads SGHNT; CDR2 reads YENEEA. The CDR3 has 14 amino acids. The V gene lost 5 bases and the J gene lost 6 bases, with 14 bases spanning the gap. CDR3 in amino acids: CASSLGLEGNEQFF. In DNA form, the CDR3 reads TGTGCCAGCAGCCTGGGACTCGAGGGCAATGAGCAGTTCTTC.

The V call is TRBV5-1, the J call TRBJ1-2; a weak D match, TRBD1 (6 bases). The CDR3 consists of 12 residues. V was clipped by 0 bases and J by 8 bases, with 8 bases between them. Germline CDR1 reads SGHRS; CDR2 reads YFSETQ. The CDR3 nucleotides are TGCGCCAGCAGCTTGGCAGGGGAAGGCTACACCTTC. Its protein product is CASSLAGEGYTF.

This sequence joins TRBV3-1 (or the pseudogene TRBV3-2) and TRBJ1-6; 8 bases are a match to TRBD1. The V segment lost 1 base and the J segment 7 bases; nucleotides outside the gene matches: 3. Germline V gives CDR1 LGHDT, CDR2 YNNKEL (reference sequence). The CDR3 is 15 residues long. The CDR3 nucleotides are TGTGCCAGCAGCCAAGGGACAGGGAAAAATTCACCCCTCCACTTT. Its translation is CASSQGTGKNSPLHF.